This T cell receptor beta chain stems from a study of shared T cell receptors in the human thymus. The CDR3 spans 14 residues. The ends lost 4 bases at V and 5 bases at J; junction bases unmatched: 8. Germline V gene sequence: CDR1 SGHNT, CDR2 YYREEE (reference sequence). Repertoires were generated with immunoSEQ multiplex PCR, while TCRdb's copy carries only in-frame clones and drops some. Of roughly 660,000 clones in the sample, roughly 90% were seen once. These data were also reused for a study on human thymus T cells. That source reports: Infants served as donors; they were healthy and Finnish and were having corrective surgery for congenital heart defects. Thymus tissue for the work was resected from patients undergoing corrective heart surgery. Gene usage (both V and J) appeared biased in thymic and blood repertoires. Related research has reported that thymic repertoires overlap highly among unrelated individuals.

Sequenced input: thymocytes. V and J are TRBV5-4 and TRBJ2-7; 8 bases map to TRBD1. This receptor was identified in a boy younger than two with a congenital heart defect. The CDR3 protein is CASSPPDRAHEQYF. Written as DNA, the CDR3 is TGTGCCAGCAGCCCCCCGGACAGGGCCCACGAGCAGTACTTC.